These T cell receptor beta chains were read from a single sample in a study of T cells in Graves' hyperthyroidism and ophthalmopathy. TCRdb recomputed calls from the multiplex PCR reads with MiXCR, one row per CDR3 protein. The sample holds some 580,000 distinct CDR3 sequences; around 15% are singletons and the top ten take roughly 3.3%. The source material was blood. The receptors were sampled from a woman aged 40 to 50 with Graves' ophthalmopathy. CDR3s include the opening cysteine and the closing phenylalanine or tryptophan. Each record gives: clone size, V gene, D gene, J gene, CDR3 DNA, CDR3 protein. D genes are given only for firm matches. Rows give clone size only sometimes, using once, few, many, or a class for an expanded clone.

NA	TRBV29-1	NA	TRBJ2-5	TGCAGCGTTGTAGACTATCAGGTCCAAGAGACCCAGTACTTC	CSVVDYQVQETQYF
many	TRBV7-2	NA	TRBJ2-7	TGTGCCAGCAGCTTAAATCCGGGCGACTACGAGCAGTACTTC	CASSLNPGDYEQYF
many	TRBV2	NA	TRBJ1-5	TGTGCCAGCAGCCGGGACGGGGGGCTTAATAGCAATCAGCCCCAGCATTTT	CASSRDGGLNSNQPQHF
NA	TRBV20-1	NA	TRBJ2-3	TGCAGTGCTTTCTACGGGGTGGGGGATACGCAGTATTTT	CSAFYGVGDTQYF
NA	TRBV12-3/TRBV12-4	NA	TRBJ1-3	TGTGCCAGCAGTTTAGCCGGGGTAGTTTATGGAAACACCATATATTTT	CASSLAGVVYGNTIYF
many	TRBV2	NA	TRBJ1-2	TGTGCCAGCACCGAAGGGCAGGGGATAGGAGGCTACACCTTC	CASTEGQGIGGYTF
few	TRBV10-3	NA	TRBJ1-1	TGTGCCATCAGCGCGGACCTGAACACTGAAGCTTTCTTT	CAISADLNTEAFF
many	TRBV27	TRBD1	TRBJ1-5	TGTGCCAGCAGGAGACAGGGGGCTCACGGCAATCAGCCCCAGCATTTT	CASRRQGAHGNQPQHF
many	TRBV30	NA	TRBJ2-6	TGTGCCTGGTTATTGACCGGGGCCAACGTCCTGACTTTC	CAWLLTGANVLTF
many	TRBV6-2/TRBV6-3	NA	TRBJ1-1	TGTGCCAGCAGTTCCCTCTCCCTTGAGGAGGACACTGAAGCTTTCTTT	CASSSLSLEEDTEAFF
many	TRBV7-9	NA	TRBJ2-1	TGTGCCAGCAGCCCGGCCGAACCATACAATGAGCAGTTCTTC	CASSPAEPYNEQFF
NA	TRBV20-1	TRBD1	TRBJ2-5	TGCAGTGACCCAAAGACAGGGCCAAGGGAGACCCAGTACTTC	CSDPKTGPRETQYF
many	TRBV6-2/TRBV6-3	NA	TRBJ1-5	TGTGCCAGCAGTTCCCGACAGAATCAGCCCCAGCATTTT	CASSSRQNQPQHF
NA	TRBV20-1	TRBD2	TRBJ2-5	TGCAGTGCTTTCGGTACTAGCGGGGGGGGAGAGACCCAGTACTTC	CSAFGTSGGGETQYF
many	TRBV3-1	NA	TRBJ2-3	TGTGCCAGCAGCCAGGGAAATACGCAGTATTTT	CASSQGNTQYF
NA	TRBV20-1	TRBD2	TRBJ2-3	TGCAGTGCCCTCGACCCCTCCGGGAGGGATAGCACAGATACGCAGTATTTT	CSALDPSGRDSTDTQYF
NA	TRBV5-1	NA	TRBJ1-5	TGCGCCAGCAGCTTGGACAGGGCGGAAGGTCAGCCCCAGCATTTT	CASSLDRAEGQPQHF
many	TRBV20-1	NA	TRBJ1-5	TGCAGTGTCGGGGGGCCCCAGCATTTT	CSVGGPQHF
many	TRBV7-2	NA	TRBJ2-7	TGTGCCAGCAGCCTCCGGGAGCAGCAGTACTTC	CASSLREQQYF
many	TRBV12-3/TRBV12-4	TRBD1	TRBJ1-2	TGTGCCAGCAGATCACAGGGGGGTAAAGGCTACACCTTC	CASRSQGGKGYTF
NA	TRBV18	NA	TRBJ2-2	TGTGCCAGCTCACCACAACTCCAGAACACCGGGGAGCTGTTTTTT	CASSPQLQNTGELFF
NA	TRBV19	NA	TRBJ1-1	TGTGCCAGTGAGGGCAGGCCCCTCACTGAAGCTTTCTTT	CASEGRPLTEAFF
few	TRBV6-1	TRBD2	TRBJ2-2	TGTGCCAGCAGAACCGGGACTAACGAGGCCGGGGAGCTGTTTTTT	CASRTGTNEAGELFF
NA	TRBV7-2	TRBD1	TRBJ1-6	TGTGCCAGCAGCTTCCGACAGGGGGCGGGTTCACCCCTCCACTTT	CASSFRQGAGSPLHF
once	TRBV12-3/TRBV12-4	TRBD2	TRBJ2-1	TGTGCCAGCAGGAGTATTAGCGGGAGACATGAGCAGTTCTTC	CASRSISGRHEQFF
many	TRBV18	TRBD1	TRBJ1-5	TGTGCCAGCTCTCTCACAGGGGTCGTCAATCAGCCCCAGCATTTT	CASSLTGVVNQPQHF
NA	TRBV9	TRBD2	TRBJ2-5	TGTGCCAGCAGCATCCGGGGAGGGGTCCAAGAGACCCAGTACTTC	CASSIRGGVQETQYF
many	TRBV20-1	TRBD1	TRBJ2-2	TGCAGTGCCCCCCGACAGGGGAACACCGGGGAGCTGTTTTTT	CSAPRQGNTGELFF
NA	TRBV24-1	NA	TRBJ2-1	TGTGCCACCAGTACCTCAGGGGGACTTTCCTACAATGAGCAGTTCTTC	CATSTSGGLSYNEQFF
NA	TRBV20-1	TRBD2	TRBJ2-5	TGCAGTGCTAGTAGACTAGCGGGGACGGAGACCCAGTACTTC	CSASRLAGTETQYF
NA	TRBV19	NA	TRBJ2-5	TGTGCCAGTAAAGCTGGCGGGGCGGGAGAGACCCAGTACTTC	CASKAGGAGETQYF
few	TRBV20-1	NA	TRBJ1-2	TGCAGTGCTAGTTTATTCGGGGGAGGTAACTATGGCTACACCTTC	CSASLFGGGNYGYTF
many	TRBV3-1	NA	TRBJ1-4	TGTGCCAGCAGCCTCAGGGCAACTAATGAAAAACTGTTTTTT	CASSLRATNEKLFF
many	TRBV7-2	NA	TRBJ2-1	TGTGCCAGCACCAAGGGGAATTCTTACAATGAGCAGTTCTTC	CASTKGNSYNEQFF
many	TRBV6-1	TRBD2	TRBJ2-5	TGTGCCAGCAGTGAAGCGCTTCAGGGCGGGAGTGGGGAGACCCAGTACTTC	CASSEALQGGSGETQYF
few	TRBV10-3	NA	TRBJ1-1	TGTGCCATCAGTGACAGCATGAACACTGAAGCTTTCTTT	CAISDSMNTEAFF
NA	TRBV7-2	NA	TRBJ1-4	TGTGCCAGCAGCGAGAAAGGAGGATACCTTAATGAAAAACTGTTTTTT	CASSEKGGYLNEKLFF
NA	TRBV11-2	NA	TRBJ2-5	TGTGCCAGCAGCTTAGGGGGGGGGACAGGCGTCCTAAACTTC	CASSLGGGTGVLNF
few	TRBV5-1	TRBD1	TRBJ2-1	TGCGCCAGCAGCTCCGGGACAGGGGTCCACAATGAGCAGTTCTTC	CASSSGTGVHNEQFF
NA	TRBV4-1	NA	TRBJ2-1	TGCGCCAGCAGCCAAGCGGGAGACTCAATAAATGAGCAGTTCTTC	CASSQAGDSINEQFF
many	TRBV2	NA	TRBJ1-5	TGTGCCAGCAGTGAGTCTAATCAGCCCCAGCATTTT	CASSESNQPQHF